The 3 T cell receptor beta chains below all came from one sample that was sequenced in a study of PD-L1 blockade in urothelial cancer. Stated time point: peripheral blood 6 weeks after treatment start. Clones were read by immunoSEQ multiplex PCR, and TCRdb kept only the in-frame ones, dropping some. The sample consists of 100,000 to 150,000 clones, roughly 88% of them appearing once. The sample consisted of PBMCs, taken around atezolizumab (anti-PD-L1) treatment. The source of these receptors is a man between 50 and 59 years old with urothelial cancer.

V and J are TRBV7-9 and TRBJ2-5; 8 nucleotides match TRBD1. V gave up 3 bases and J gave up 2 bases; unmatched junction bases: 5. CDR1 is SEHNR and CDR2 is FQNEAQ in the germline V gene (reference sequence). The CDR3 has 15 amino acids. The CDR3 protein is CASSFRQGAQETQYF. DNA of the CDR3: TGTGCCAGCAGCTTCCGGCAGGGGGCACAAGAGACCCAGTACTTC.

The chain is built from TRBV19 and TRBJ1-2; 7 bases line up with TRBD1. The CDR3 covers 16 residues. V shed 4 bases, J shed 0 bases, and the junction held 8 bases outside the gene matches. Germline CDR1 is LNHDA and CDR2 is SQIVND (reference sequence). The CDR3 spells CASSTGGTAANYGYTF. The DNA for the CDR3 is TGTGCCAGTAGTACCGGCGGGACAGCGGCTAACTATGGCTACACCTTC.

This chain connects TRBV2 to TRBJ2-5; no firm D call. Germline lookup yields CDR1 SNHLY and CDR2 FYNNEI. The CDR3 loop spans 12 amino acids. V was cut by 7 bases and J by 4 bases, with 10 bases left in between. CDR3 sequence: CASTDTPETQYF. The CDR3 nucleotides are TGTGCCAGCACAGACACCCCAGAGACCCAGTACTTC.